This entry lists 10 T cell receptor beta chains sequenced from one sample in a study of T cell changes during pregnancy in multiple sclerosis. TCRdb's table, derived via immunoSEQ multiplex PCR, lists solely in-frame clones and lacks some. The data show roughly 38,000 clones, 85% to 95% seen once. Sample: CD8+ T cells from peripheral blood mononuclear cells, taken in the third trimester of pregnancy. The receptors come from a female donor with multiple sclerosis, enrolled in a pregnancy study.

The chain joins TRBV19 to TRBJ2-2; D possibly corresponds to TRBD1 (6 bases). CDR1 and CDR2 from the germline V gene are LNHDA and SQIVND (reference sequence). CDR3 size: 13 residues. Trimming cost V 6 bases and J 6 bases, with 11 bases left between them. The chain's CDR3 is CASRNREPGELFF. In nucleotides, the CDR3 is TGTGCCAGTAGGAACAGGGAGCCCGGGGAGCTGTTTTTT.

The V and J genes are TRBV7-9 and TRBJ1-2; a weak D match, TRBD1 (5 bases). Trimming stripped 0 bases from V and 4 bases from J, with 15 bases between. Germline loops: CDR1 SEHNR, CDR2 FQNEAQ (reference sequence). CDR3 length: 16 residues. Here the CDR3 DNA reads TGTGCCAGCAGCTTAGCGAGGGAGGGGACGAGCTATGGCTACACCTTC. It specifies CASSLAREGTSYGYTF.

The chain joins TRBV11-2 to TRBJ1-5, with a tentative D call TRBD1 (5 bases). This CDR3 comprises 14 residues. Trimming removed 1 base from V and 5 bases from J, with 9 bases in between. Germline V gene sequence: CDR1 SGHAT, CDR2 FQNNGV. The CDR3 loop reads CASSLGGDHQPQHF. Written as DNA, the CDR3 is TGTGCCAGCAGCTTAGGGGGGGATCATCAGCCCCAGCATTTT.

V gene TRBV14 combines with J gene TRBJ2-7; possibly TRBD1 for D (6 bases). Trimming cost V 4 bases and J 0 bases, with 7 bases left between them. The CDR3 loop spans 13 amino acids. Per the germline V gene, CDR1 is SGHDN and CDR2 is FVKESK. The CDR3 protein is CASSRGHSYEQYF. The CDR3 region has the DNA TGTGCCAGCAGCCGGGGGCACTCCTACGAGCAGTACTTC.

This chain links TRBV11-1 with TRBJ1-1; maybe TRBD1 (6 bases). The CDR3 is 15 residues long. Trimming removed 1 base from V and 10 bases from J, with 19 bases in between. Germline V gives CDR1 SGHAT, CDR2 FQDESV (reference sequence). The CDR3 nucleotides are TGTGCCAGCAGCTTAGGGACAGACCACCCTTTCCCAGCTTTCTTT. Its translation is CASSLGTDHPFPAFF.

The rearrangement links TRBV5-4 to TRBJ2-2; D gene uncertain. Germline V gene sequence: CDR1 SGHNT, CDR2 YYREEE (reference sequence). V lost 0 bases and J lost 6, with 9 bases in between. The CDR3 extends over 14 amino acids. CDR3 coding DNA: TGTGCCAGCAGCTTGGTTTCGAGTGCCGGGGAGCTGTTTTTT. It translates to CASSLVSSAGELFF. Together with reference TRBV5-4 and TRBJ2-2, the CDR3 gives the full variable domain: ETGVTQSPTHLIKTRGQQVTLRCSSQSGHNTVSWYQQALGQGPQFIFQYYREEENGRGNFPPRFSGLQFPNYSSELNVNALELDDSALYLCASSLVSSAGELFFGEGSRLTVL.

This clone was picked up a small number of times. The chain couples TRBV19 to TRBJ1-5; D gene ambiguous. Germline-derived CDR1 and CDR2 are LNHDA and SQIVND (reference sequence). The V end lost 7 bases, the J end lost 0 bases, and 13 bases lay between the germline ends. The CDR3 runs to 15 residues. CDR3: CASTGGLYSNQPQHF. CDR3 bases: TGTGCCAGTACAGGAGGTCTCTATAGCAATCAGCCCCAGCATTTT.

V usage is TRBV27 and J usage is TRBJ2-7; D gene uncertain. The CDR3 consists of 12 residues. Trimming took off 6 bases at V and 3 bases at J, with 9 bases between the two ends. Per germline, CDR1 MNHEY and CDR2 SMNVEV (reference sequence). CDR3 amino acids: CASRGRLYEQYF. The CDR3 coding sequence is TGTGCCAGCAGGGGCAGGCTCTACGAGCAGTACTTC.

The chain is built from TRBV5-4 and TRBJ2-7; 8 nucleotides align to TRBD2. The CDR3 is 15 residues long. Germline loops: CDR1 SGHNT, CDR2 YYREEE (reference sequence). J was trimmed by 5 bases and V by 2 bases; bases with no gene match: 9. The CDR3 is CASSLPGLGTHEQYF. Written as DNA, the CDR3 is TGTGCCAGCAGCTTACCGGGACTAGGAACACACGAGCAGTACTTC.

This clone was seen a single time. The V gene is TRBV28, the J gene TRBJ2-7, with a tentative D call TRBD2 (6 bases). This CDR3 has 12 amino acids. CDR1 MDHEN and CDR2 SYDVKM come from the germline V gene. The V gene lost 5 bases and the J gene lost 7 bases, with 12 bases spanning the gap. The CDR3, as DNA: TGTGCCAGCAGTCAACTAGCAAATGAGCAGTACTTC. Its translation: CASSQLANEQYF.